The next 6 T cell receptor beta chains were all read from a single sample in a study of CD8 T cells in ankylosing spondylitis (TCRdb year 2017). The paper's findings and limits, for the study overall: A TCR beta motif made up of seven or eight highly homologous amino acid variants appeared to be characteristic of blood from ankylosing spondylitis patients.

The receptor library was made with 5' RACE. This sample was sequenced with an Illumina HiSeq 2500. TCRdb ran its own pipeline on the public reads, namely fastp trimming at Q25 and MiXCR clone calling, and kept in-frame beta chains. CDR3 protein duplicates are merged, each entry listing the most common genes and DNA. Within this sample are more than 600,000 distinct CDR3 sequences, with 15% to 20% of them counted one time only. The ten most abundant clones make up under 20% of the sample. Their antigens remain unidentified. Input material: blood, either unsorted or a sorted T cell fraction (not recorded which). These TCRs come from a male donor with ankylosing spondylitis.

The rearrangement uses TRBV29-1 and TRBJ2-5; D may be TRBD2 (5 bases). Germline V CDR1 and CDR2: SQVTM, ANQGSEA. The germline V and J ends were trimmed by 6 bases and 0 bases, with 8 bases remaining between them. The CDR3 consists of 12 residues. The CDR3 bases are TGCAGCGTCCTCGGGAACCAAGAGACCCAGTACTTC. It specifies CSVLGNQETQYF.

This clonotype was counted once. The V and J genes are TRBV7-8 and TRBJ2-3; possibly TRBD2 for D (6 bases). Trimming removed 7 bases from V and 2 bases from J, with 16 bases in between. CDR3 size: 15 residues. Per the germline V gene, CDR1 is SGHVS and CDR2 is FQNEAQ. In nucleotides, the CDR3 is TGTGCCAGCACCAATCGGGCGGGGCCCACAGATACGCAGTATTTT. This sequence encodes CASTNRAGPTDTQYF.

This CDR3 is CASSSLPGQGANEQFF. DNA of the CDR3: TGCGCCAGCAGCAGCCTCCCGGGACAGGGCGCAAATGAGCAGTTCTTC. This chain joins TRBV4-1 and TRBJ2-1, with 9 bases fitting TRBD1. The CDR3 is 16 amino acids. Germline V gene sequence: CDR1 MGHRA, CDR2 YSYEKL. Germline trimming cut 5 bases from V and 7 bases from J; bases unmatched to any gene: 12.

This clonotype was counted between two and nine times. The CDR3 protein is CASSFDPLAGGPSGELFF. Here the CDR3 DNA reads TGTGCCAGCAGTTTCGACCCCCTAGCGGGAGGGCCCTCTGGGGAGCTGTTTTTT. The rearrangement links TRBV28 to TRBJ2-2; 12 bases fit TRBD2. This CDR3 spans 18 amino acids. Germline CDR1 and CDR2: MDHEN and SYDVKM. Losses at the gene ends were 3 bases for V and 8 bases for J; bases not matched to a gene: 13.

The chain employs TRBV4-2 and TRBJ1-1; 11 nucleotides agree with TRBD1. The CDR3 length is 17 residues. V shed 6 bases and J 1 base; nucleotides not matched to a gene: 10. Germline V gene data show CDR1 as LGHNA and CDR2 as YNFKEQ. CDR3 nucleotides: TGTGCCAGCAGTCCGATACCCGGGACAGGGGGGAACACTGAAGCTTTCTTT. Translated: CASSPIPGTGGNTEAFF.

This clonotype was counted a few times. The rearrangement links TRBV12-3 or TRBV12-4 to TRBJ1-5; no reliable D call. V was pared by 8 bases and J by 5 bases, with 16 bases between. There are 14 residues in the CDR3. For the CDR3, the DNA is TGTGCCAGCGGCAAAGGGTATCCTTATCAGCCCCAGCATTTT. It codes for CASGKGYPYQPQHF.